This entry lists 12 T cell receptor beta chains sequenced from one sample in a study of regulatory T cells in long-lasting Graves disease. Relying on iRepertoire HTBI primers and Arm-PCR of CDR3 regions, the team built TCR beta libraries. TCRdb re-derived calls from the multiplex PCR reads in MiXCR, one entry per CDR3 protein. The sample includes more than 400,000 distinct CDR3 sequences, about 17% of them seen just once. The time point: newly diagnosed GD, antithyroid drugs for less than 3 months. After RNA was extracted from PBMCs, the TCR library was made from it. Another study also made use of these data, one on T cells in Graves' hyperthyroidism and ophthalmopathy.

The sequences come from peripheral blood mononuclear cells (PBMCs), collected at new diagnosis, from a patient treated with antithyroid drugs. The receptors come from a woman younger than 45 with Graves disease.

This clonotype was seen a handful of times. V and J are TRBV10-3 and TRBJ2-5; 11 bases align to TRBD2. The CDR3 consists of 22 residues. Germline CDR1 and CDR2: ENHRY and SYGVKD. With 10 bases clipped from V and 0 bases from J, the junction kept 28 bases outside the gene matches. CDR3: CATQGLAEPSYKTTRDQETQYF. DNA of the CDR3: TGTGCCACCCAGGGACTAGCGGAACCAAGCTATAAGACCACCCGAGACCAAGAGACCCAGTACTTC.

This chain uses TRBV7-8 with TRBJ2-6; D perhaps matches TRBD2 (5 bases). The CDR3 has 17 amino acids. V lost 5 bases, J lost 2 bases, and 16 bases lay in between. Germline V gives CDR1 SGHVS, CDR2 FQNEAQ. The CDR3 is CASSPIGLTAGANVLTF. The DNA of the CDR3 is TGTGCCAGCAGCCCCATCGGACTCACCGCTGGGGCCAACGTCCTGACTTTC.

Ten or more counts support this clonotype. V and J are TRBV5-5 and TRBJ1-1; no definite D call. The ends were cut back, 2 bases at V and 1 base at J, with 9 bases in the middle. The CDR3 covers 14 residues. The germline V gene encodes CDR1 SGHKS and CDR2 YYEKEE (reference sequence). CDR3 nucleotides: TGTGCCAGCAGCTTCAACGCCGGGAACACTGAAGCTTTCTTT. It specifies CASSFNAGNTEAFF.

This clonotype was picked up a small number of times. The chain joins TRBV29-1 to TRBJ1-1; D is unclear. From germline, CDR1 is SQVTM and CDR2 ANQGSEA. Trimming pared 4 bases from V and 1 base from J, leaving 13 bases between. The CDR3 extends over 14 amino acids. CDR3 coding DNA: TGCAGCGTTGGGGCAGCTCTCAGGAACACTGAAGCTTTCTTT. Translating it yields CSVGAALRNTEAFF. The whole variable domain, filled in from reference TRBV29-1 and TRBJ1-1, reads SAVISQKPSRDICQRGTSLTIQCQVDSQVTMMFWYRQQPGQSLTLIATANQGSEATYESGFVIDKFPISRPNLTFSTLTVSNMSPEDSSIYLCSVGAALRNTEAFFGQGTRLTVV.

The chain has TRBV4-1 and TRBJ2-1, with TRBD2 matching 11 bases. The V gene end was trimmed by 1 base and the J gene end by 0 bases; junction bases not matched to a gene: 5. The CDR3 contains 18 residues. The V gene's germline CDR1 is MGHRA and CDR2 YSYEKL. CDR3 sequence (DNA): TGCGCCAGCAGCCAAGCTGTAACTAGCGGGAGCTCCTACAATGAGCAGTTCTTC. Amino acids: CASSQAVTSGSSYNEQFF.

This clonotype was found a few times. V is TRBV27 and J is TRBJ2-1; D is perhaps TRBD2 (7 bases). The CDR3 is 17 amino acids. V was trimmed by 3 bases and J by 5 bases, leaving 20 bases between them. The germline gives CDR1 MNHEY, CDR2 SMNVEV (reference sequence). The CDR3 protein is CASSLSIVGGGHNEQFF. DNA for the CDR3: TGTGCCAGCAGTTTGTCCATCGTCGGCGGGGGCCACAATGAGCAGTTCTTC.

This clonotype was observed at least ten times. The V gene is TRBV2, the J gene TRBJ1-1; no clear D. The CDR3 consists of 12 residues. V was shortened by 4 bases and J by 8 bases, with 11 bases between the two germline ends. The germline V gene encodes CDR1 SNHLY and CDR2 FYNNEI. CDR3 in DNA: TGTGCCAGCAGTGTCAGATTGGGGGAAGCTTTCTTT. Translation gives CASSVRLGEAFF.

This clonotype was counted many times. The chain combines TRBV20-1 with TRBJ2-5; possible D gene TRBD1, 5 bases. This CDR3 is built from 12 residues. V was trimmed by 6 bases and J by 5 bases, leaving 13 bases between them. CDR1 and CDR2 (germline): DFQATT, SNEGSKA (reference sequence). The CDR3 DNA is TGCAGTGCGAGACAGCGTTGGGAGACCCAGTACTTC. Residues: CSARQRWETQYF.

This clonotype appeared many times. The rearrangement uses TRBV28 and TRBJ2-5; D ambiguous. Germline V lookup: CDR1 MDHEN, CDR2 SYDVKM. There are 13 residues in the CDR3. Trimming left V 2 bases short and J 5 bases short, with 9 bases between. The CDR3: CASSLQDRETQYF. The CDR3 DNA reads TGTGCCAGCAGTTTACAAGACCGGGAGACCCAGTACTTC.

This clonotype came up a few times. The chain has TRBV12-3 or TRBV12-4 and TRBJ2-3; 9 bases are a match to TRBD2. After removal of 7 bases from V and 2 bases from J, the junction contained 13 bases not matched to a gene. The CDR3 consists of 17 residues. CDR3 sequence reads: CASNRYSGSLLTDTQYF. CDR3 coding DNA: TGTGCCAGCAATCGATATAGCGGGAGTTTACTCACAGATACGCAGTATTTT.

CDR3 sequence (DNA): TGTGCCAGCAGCCCCGGACTAAGCCAAGAGACCCAGTACTTC. Translation: CASSPGLSQETQYF. J is TRBJ2-5 and V is TRBV7-2, with TRBD2 as a possible D gene (6 bases). With 5 bases removed from V and 1 base from J, the gap between germline ends came to 11 bases. The CDR3 length is 14 residues. Germline-derived CDR1 and CDR2 are SGHTA and FQGNSA.

This clonotype was counted at least ten times. This chain links TRBV30 with TRBJ2-1; TRBD2 agrees at 8 bases. The CDR3 is 16 amino acids. The germline CDR1 and CDR2 sequences are GTSNPN and SVGIG (reference sequence). Trimming at V came to 3 bases and at J to 2 bases, leaving 9 bases not matched to a gene. CDR3 sequence reads: CAWRVVYGRAYNEQFF. The CDR3, as DNA: TGTGCCTGGAGGGTAGTTTACGGGAGGGCCTACAATGAGCAGTTCTTC.